A selection of T cell receptor beta chains follows, all from one sample in a study of blood T cells in healthy people across ages. One entry per CDR3 protein results from TCRdb running MiXCR on the 5' RACE reads. The sample contains around 800,000 distinct CDR3 sequences, 25% to 30% of which appear only once. The data were also submitted as part of a second study, on T cells of mothers and their children.

The sequencing input was blood. These receptors all come from a boy aged 5-17 years in good health. Each CDR3 is given with its conserved first and last residue. Fields, in order: CDR3 protein, V gene, CDR3 length.

CASSPTGGIVNEQFF TRBV7-3 15
CASGASGNNEQFF TRBV12-5 13
CASSYQGLETQYF TRBV6-5 13
CAISEKRGAGETQYF TRBV10-3 15
CASSIGQGITNEKLFF TRBV5-4 16
CASTISSAYEQYF TRBV28 13
CASSIYRDRGLETQYF TRBV5-1 16
CATSPRTGFTDTQYF TRBV15 15
CASSLAGFNEQFF TRBV5-5 13
CSARSARGTPNYGYTF TRBV20-1 16
CASSPNRGPNEKLFF TRBV18 15
CASSFGSRGTEQYF TRBV28 14
CASSSDSTGANTGELFF TRBV7-9 17
CASSLAGTGWGTDTQYF TRBV7-9 17
CASRSGTGWKTQYF TRBV6-5 14
CASSPGTTDTQYF TRBV18 13
CAWSNGGANEQFF TRBV30 13
CASSRAEYNEQFF TRBV3-1 13
CASSVQDRPSGANVLTF TRBV6-1 17
CATRDGRGVVGELFF TRBV15 15
CASKGEETQYF TRBV2 11
CASSQDLTQGAGGKNIQYF TRBV4-1 19
CASTLSAAAGGQYEQYF TRBV5-1 17
CASSRDRPRPDTQYF TRBV28 15
CSSSHFGYDYNEQFF TRBV7-9 15
CASSSGLALETQYF TRBV27 14
CASCQRTSANEQFF TRBV28 14
CASSVGAGRSYEQYF TRBV9 15
CASSGGGTVNSPLHF TRBV14 15
CASSLAMGQGGSYNEQFF TRBV5-4 18
CASSQGGETGYNEQFF TRBV3-1 16
CAISESASADTQYF TRBV10-3 14
CASSLGGGANEQFF TRBV5-1 14
CASSYSGGGASDTQYF TRBV6-2/TRBV6-3 16
CASSASGAGEKLFF TRBV9 14
CASSPGPSSYEQYF TRBV12-3/TRBV12-4 14
CASSYAAGLAKNIQYF TRBV6-6 16
CASSVEAGYPGWQFF TRBV9 15
CATSRSLAGGRDTQYF TRBV15 16
CASSLGPEQFF TRBV14 11
CASTTSGGEETQYF TRBV12-3/TRBV12-4 14
CASSFRGAINQPQHF TRBV27 15
CASSLKGVQETQYF TRBV12-3/TRBV12-4 14
CASRGVLGEQYF TRBV12-3/TRBV12-4 12
CASSPFSATNEKLFF TRBV4-1 15
CASNPGTGATDTQYF TRBV7-9 15
CASSQRGKSGQYF TRBV4-2 13